The rows below give T cell receptor beta chains drawn from one sample of a study of cytomegalovirus exposure and HLA in healthy donors. Profiled with immunoSEQ multiplex PCR; TCRdb holds only in-frame clones, not every one. The profile shows tens of thousands of clones, over 85% of them singletons. Specimen: PBMCs. The source of these receptors is a man aged 18-30 years in good health and CMV-seropositive. Both conserved end residues are part of each CDR3. The D gene is left open where the match is weak. Size is omitted from some rows. Given values are once, few, many or a class for expanded clones.

clone_size d_call j_call v_call cdr3_aa cdr3_nt
. TRBD2 TRBJ2-5 TRBV2 CASRGRGGQETQYF TGTGCCAGCCGAGGTCGGGGGGGTCAAGAGACCCAGTACTTC
. . TRBJ2-1 TRBV29-1 CSVPHLHYNEQFF TGCAGCGTTCCACACCTCCATTACAATGAGCAGTTCTTC
. . TRBJ1-1 TRBV6-6 CASRYLQGLGTEAFF TGTGCCAGCAGGTATTTACAGGGTTTGGGCACTGAAGCTTTCTTT
. . TRBJ2-7 TRBV10-3 CAIRTRGPRYEQYF TGTGCCATCCGCACCCGGGGTCCGAGGTACGAGCAGTACTTC
once . TRBJ1-2 TRBV11-1 CASSSYGVYGYTF TGTGCCAGCAGTTCGTACGGTGTTTATGGCTACACCTTC
once . TRBJ1-2 TRBV4-1 CASSQGKFTGNLYAGGYTF TGCGCCAGCAGCCAGGGAAAATTTACGGGTAACCTTTACGCGGGCGGCTACACCTTC
. . TRBJ2-1 TRBV28 CASSFPEANEQFF TGTGCCAGCAGTTTCCCAGAGGCCAATGAGCAGTTCTTC
once . TRBJ2-1 TRBV5-4 CASSPGAGSYNEQFF TGTGCCAGCAGCCCCGGAGCGGGCTCCTACAATGAGCAGTTCTTC
once TRBD2 TRBJ2-1 TRBV5-1 CASSLGTSEILGQFF TGCGCCAGCAGCTTGGGGACTAGCGAGATCCTAGGGCAGTTCTTC
. . TRBJ2-7 TRBV7-9 CASNSLGQGNYEQYF TGTGCCAGCAATAGTCTTGGGCAGGGGAACTACGAGCAGTACTTC
. TRBD1 TRBJ2-7 TRBV30 CAWTSIRGRGNEQYF TGTGCCTGGACCTCCATAAGAGGCAGGGGGAACGAGCAGTACTTC
. . TRBJ2-1 TRBV6-4 CASSVTNNNEQFF TGTGCCAGCAGTGTGACTAACAACAATGAGCAGTTCTTC
. TRBD2 TRBJ2-5 TRBV2 CASSLAGKETQYF TGTGCCAGCAGTTTAGCGGGAAAAGAGACCCAGTACTTC
. TRBD1 TRBJ1-2 TRBV9 CASSARAGTGQWYGYTF TGTGCCAGCAGCGCGAGAGCCGGGACAGGGCAGTGGTATGGCTACACCTTC
few TRBD1 TRBJ1-6 TRBV15 CATSREGTVNSPLHF TGTGCCACCAGCAGAGAAGGGACAGTCAATTCACCCCTCCACTTT
. . TRBJ2-3 TRBV7-6 CASSSSEGIWDTQYF TGTGCCAGCAGCTCATCGGAGGGTATTTGGGATACGCAGTATTTT
. . TRBJ2-1 TRBV11-2 CASISAYNEQFF TGTGCCAGTATTAGTGCGTACAATGAGCAGTTCTTC
. TRBD2 TRBJ2-7 TRBV6-1 CASRLQRETYEQYF TGTGCCAGCAGGCTACAGCGGGAGACCTACGAGCAGTACTTC
. TRBD1 TRBJ1-5 TRBV30 CAWIDRGYSNQPQHF TGTGCCTGGATTGACAGGGGTTATAGCAATCAGCCCCAGCATTTT
medium-sized . TRBJ2-2 TRBV9 CASSVGGSSGELFF TGTGCCAGCAGCGTAGGAGGGAGTTCCGGGGAGCTGTTTTTT
. . TRBJ2-5 TRBV5-1 CASSLAGRETQYF TGCGCCAGCAGCTTGGCTGGGCGAGAGACCCAGTACTTC
once TRBD2 TRBJ2-1 TRBV4-2 CASRPTPLAGDNNEQFF TGTGCCAGCAGACCCACCCCACTAGCGGGGGATAACAATGAGCAGTTCTTC
. TRBD1 TRBJ2-1 TRBV19 CASSIAAGGMNEQFF TGTGCCAGTAGCATCGCGGCAGGGGGCATGAATGAGCAGTTCTTC
. TRBD1 TRBJ1-1 TRBV7-2 CASSPDRVVTEAFF TGTGCCAGCAGCCCTGACAGGGTAGTCACTGAAGCTTTCTTT
. TRBD1 TRBJ2-3 TRBV10-3 CAISGGGDYTQYF TGTGCCATCAGTGGAGGGGGCGATTATACGCAGTATTTT
. TRBD1 TRBJ1-6 TRBV6-5 CASTRQGRQSPLHF TGTGCCAGCACCCGACAGGGGAGGCAATCACCCCTCCACTTT
few TRBD2 TRBJ2-3 TRBV6-4 CASSGGLETDTQYF TGTGCCAGCAGTGGAGGACTAGAGACAGATACGCAGTATTTT
few . TRBJ2-3 TRBV6-1 CASSGGGETDTQYF TGTGCCAGCAGTGGGGGCGGGGAGACAGATACGCAGTATTTT
. TRBD2 TRBJ2-7 TRBV7-2 CASSVETSGYEQYF TGTGCCAGCAGCGTAGAGACTAGCGGCTACGAGCAGTACTTC
. TRBD1 TRBJ2-7 TRBV9 CASSSGQTYEQYF TGTGCCAGCAGCTCGGGACAGACGTACGAGCAGTACTTC
. . TRBJ2-2 TRBV28 CASSLFPANTGELFF TGTGCCAGCAGTTTATTTCCCGCGAACACCGGGGAGCTGTTTTTT
. TRBD1 TRBJ2-7 TRBV5-4 CASSRDRDHSYEQYF TGTGCCAGCAGCCGGGACAGGGACCACTCCTACGAGCAGTACTTC
. TRBD2 TRBJ2-7 TRBV29-1 CSVEGRLAGVFQQYF TGCAGCGTTGAAGGTCGACTAGCGGGAGTCTTTCAGCAGTACTTC
. TRBD1 TRBJ2-5 TRBV7-3 CASSLAGTGKETQYF TGTGCCAGCAGCTTAGCCGGGACAGGGAAAGAGACCCAGTACTTC
. TRBD1 TRBJ1-4 TRBV9 CASSVVTGGNEKLFF TGTGCCAGCAGCGTAGTAACAGGGGGTAATGAAAAACTGTTTTTT
. TRBD2 TRBJ2-1 TRBV6-4 CASSVGPSGSNKFF TGTGCCAGCAGTGTAGGGCCTAGCGGGAGTAATAAGTTCTTC
. TRBD2 TRBJ2-7 TRBV27 CASSLTPGLARYEQYF TGTGCCAGCAGTTTAACACCGGGACTAGCCCGCTACGAGCAGTACTTC
. TRBD1 TRBJ2-2 TRBV30 CAWGWTGRTGELFF TGTGCCTGGGGCTGGACAGGGAGGACCGGGGAGCTGTTTTTT
. TRBD2 TRBJ2-3 TRBV28 CASSRGREVPDTQYF TGTGCCAGCTCCCGGGGGCGGGAGGTTCCAGATACGCAGTATTTT
. . TRBJ2-3 TRBV5-1 CASSLPLRGTADTQYF TGCGCCAGCAGCCTACCCTTACGGGGGACGGCAGATACGCAGTATTTT
. . TRBJ1-1 TRBV5-1 CASSFSQGAVVTEAFF TGCGCCAGCAGCTTCTCCCAGGGTGCTGTGGTAACTGAAGCTTTCTTT
. TRBD1 TRBJ1-3 TRBV7-6 CASSPSRGHGNTIYF TGTGCCAGCAGCCCTAGTAGGGGGCACGGAAACACCATATATTTT
. . TRBJ2-1 TRBV6-1 CASRPGNEQFF TGTGCCAGCAGGCCAGGGAATGAGCAGTTCTTC